The 18 T cell receptor beta chains in this list originate from one sample, sequenced in a study of blood T cell repertoires in COVID-19. The method was immunoSEQ multiplex PCR; TCRdb's version includes in-frame clones alone and lacks a portion of them. The sample comprises 200,000 to 300,000 clones, 86% of which are singletons, and roughly 2.6% rests with the top ten. Sequenced: PBMCs or T cells enriched from blood (not recorded which). These receptors were obtained from a woman between 18 and 29 years old who had recovered from COVID-19.

The chain joins TRBV10-1 to TRBJ1-4; D possibly corresponds to TRBD1 (6 bases). The CDR3 is made up of 18 amino acids. In germline, CDR1 is WNHNN, CDR2 SYGVQD (reference sequence). Trimming stripped 4 bases from V and 0 bases from J, with 18 bases between. The chain's CDR3 is CASSGKGGDTATNEKLFF. The CDR3 nucleotides read TGCGCCAGCAGTGGAAAAGGGGGAGACACCGCAACTAATGAAAAACTGTTTTTT.

The CDR3 region is CASSLDSGELFF. The DNA of the CDR3 is TGCGCCAGCAGCTTGGACTCCGGGGAGCTGTTTTTT. The V gene is TRBV5-1, the J gene TRBJ2-2; D gene uncertain. V lost 0 bases to trimming and J lost 6 bases, with 3 bases between them. The length of the CDR3 is 12 residues. Germline V lookup: CDR1 SGHRS, CDR2 YFSETQ.

The V call is TRBV6-5, the J call TRBJ1-1; D remains unclear. The germline CDR1 and CDR2 sequences are MNHEY and SVGAGI. The CDR3 is made up of 13 amino acids. V was trimmed by 6 bases and J by 8 bases, leaving 16 bases between them. The CDR3 coding sequence is TGTGCCAGCAGAGTAGAGAGGAGGTCCGAAGCTTTCTTT. Translation gives CASRVERRSEAFF.

V gene TRBV25-1 combines with J gene TRBJ2-7, with 7 bases matching TRBD1. Trimming took 5 bases from V and 4 from J; bases not matched to a gene: 5. From germline, CDR1 is MGHDK and CDR2 SYGVNS. The CDR3 spans 13 residues. CDR3 sequence (DNA): TGTGCCAGCAGTCTGGGACAGATTTACGAGCAGTACTTC. Translating gives CASSLGQIYEQYF.

V usage is TRBV3-1 (or the pseudogene TRBV3-2) and J usage is TRBJ1-3; 9 bases align to TRBD1. V trimming: 5 bases; J trimming: 8 bases; junction bases outside the gene matches: 7. Germline CDR1 is LGHDT and CDR2 is YNNKEL (reference sequence). The CDR3 runs 14 residues. The CDR3 sequence is CASSTGQGRYTIYF. CDR3 sequence (DNA): TGTGCCAGCAGCACGGGACAGGGAAGATACACCATATATTTT.

The rearrangement joins TRBV7-2 to TRBJ2-3, with 7 bases matching TRBD2. The CDR3 has 16 amino acids. CDR1 SGHTA and CDR2 FQGNSA come from the germline V gene. V dropped 6 bases and J dropped 4; count of bases not matched to a gene: 13. The CDR3 DNA follows: TGTGCCAGCAGACGAAGGGCGGGAGACTCGGCAGATACGCAGTATTTT. Translating gives CASRRRAGDSADTQYF.

The CDR3 bases are TGTGCCAGCAGCCCACCGGGAACCGGGACAGATACGCAGTATTTT. Protein: CASSPPGTGTDTQYF. The chain employs TRBV7-2 and TRBJ2-3, with a tentative D call TRBD2 (5 bases). Germline V gene sequence: CDR1 SGHTA, CDR2 FQGNSA. V lost 5 bases and J 3 bases, leaving 15 bases between the germline ends. The CDR3 spans 15 residues.

Ten or more counts support this clone. The J gene is TRBJ1-5, the V gene TRBV2; D is uncertain. Germline CDR1 reads SNHLY; CDR2 reads FYNNEI. V was shortened by 3 bases and J by 3 bases, with 15 bases between the two germline ends. This CDR3 is built from 16 residues. The CDR3 reads CASSDTPALYNQPQHF. CDR3 nucleotides: TGTGCCAGCAGTGATACCCCCGCTCTCTACAATCAGCCCCAGCATTTT.

The chain uses TRBV12-5 and TRBJ1-2; 8 bases are a match to TRBD1. The CDR3 is 15 amino acids. Germline-derived CDR1 and CDR2 are LGHNT and FRNRAP. Trimming took 5 bases from V and 5 from J; bases not matched to a gene: 10. Here the CDR3 reads CASGTGTGTPYGYTF. CDR3 sequence (DNA): TGTGCTAGTGGTACCGGGACAGGCACCCCTTATGGCTACACCTTC.

This clone turned up a few times. J is TRBJ1-1 and V is TRBV28; D is perhaps TRBD1 (6 bases). The V and J ends lost 7 bases and 1 base respectively, with 13 bases between them. The CDR3 spans 14 residues. The germline V gene encodes CDR1 MDHEN and CDR2 SYDVKM. CDR3 protein: CASNPGHRNTEAFF. The DNA for the CDR3 is TGTGCCAGCAATCCGGGACATCGGAACACTGAAGCTTTCTTT.

This chain uses TRBV3-1 (or the pseudogene TRBV3-2) with TRBJ2-7; weak D call: TRBD1 (6 bases). The germline V and J ends were trimmed by 3 bases and 5 bases, with 14 bases remaining between them. CDR1 LGHDT and CDR2 YNNKEL come from the germline V gene (reference sequence). The CDR3 has 14 amino acids. CDR3 bases: TGTGCCAGCAGCCATGGACAGCGATCCGACGAGCAGTACTTC. It codes for CASSHGQRSDEQYF.

CDR3 protein: CSASTSGRPNEQFF. The CDR3 DNA reads as TGCAGTGCTAGTACTAGCGGGAGGCCGAATGAGCAGTTCTTC. This chain connects TRBV20-1 to TRBJ2-1; TRBD2 matches 12 bases. CDR3 length: 14 residues. CDR1 DFQATT and CDR2 SNEGSKA come from the germline V gene (reference sequence). V trimming: 3 bases; J trimming: 7 bases; junction bases outside the gene matches: 4.

The DNA of the CDR3 is TGTGCCAGTAGTATTGTCACGGGTGGCACTGAAGCTTTCTTT. Protein: CASSIVTGGTEAFF. The V and J genes are TRBV19 and TRBJ1-1, with no clear D. The CDR3 length is 14 residues. Germline values: CDR1 LNHDA, CDR2 SQIVND (reference sequence). Deletions cut 3 bases from V and 4 bases from J, with 12 bases between.

The chain joins TRBV7-9 to TRBJ2-2; 12 bases match TRBD1. The length of the CDR3 is 16 residues. The V segment lost 3 bases and the J segment 7 bases; nucleotides outside the gene matches: 6. Per germline, CDR1 SEHNR and CDR2 FQNEAQ (reference sequence). The CDR3 DNA reads TGTGCCAGCAGCTTGACCGGGACAGGGGGCTTCGGGGAGCTGTTTTTT. This gives the protein CASSLTGTGGFGELFF.

The chain couples TRBV5-1 to TRBJ1-5; 10 bases match TRBD1. Per germline, CDR1 SGHRS and CDR2 YFSETQ. CDR3 length: 15 residues. J lost 7 bases, V lost 4 bases, and 8 bases had no gene match. CDR3: CASSTGTGVGQPQHF. CDR3 in DNA: TGCGCCAGCAGCACAGGGACAGGGGTAGGGCAGCCCCAGCATTTT. Looking up the rest from reference TRBV5-1 and TRBJ1-5 gives the full variable domain: KAGVTQTPRYLIKTRGQQVTLSCSPISGHRSVSWYQQTPGQGLQFLFEYFSETQRNKGNFPGRFSGRQFSNSRSEMNVSTLELGDSALYLCASSTGTGVGQPQHFGDGTRLSIL.

The V gene is TRBV19, the J gene TRBJ1-2, with a tentative D call TRBD1 (5 bases). Trimming cost V 4 bases and J 4 bases, with 7 bases left between them. This CDR3 contains 12 residues. Germline V gene lookup returns CDR1 LNHDA and CDR2 SQIVND (reference sequence). The CDR3 here is CASSRDSYGYTF. The CDR3 nucleotides read TGTGCCAGTAGTAGGGACTCCTATGGCTACACCTTC.

V usage is TRBV3-1 (or the pseudogene TRBV3-2) and J usage is TRBJ2-7, with TRBD1 as a possible D gene (5 bases). V shed 3 bases and J shed 6 bases, with 9 bases lying between them. Per the germline V gene, CDR1 is LGHDT and CDR2 is YNNKEL (reference sequence). The CDR3 length is 12 residues. CDR3 in DNA: TGTGCCAGCAGCCACGACAGAGGCGAGCAGTACTTC. Amino acid sequence: CASSHDRGEQYF.

V and J are TRBV5-1 and TRBJ2-1, with 10 nucleotides matching TRBD2. Losses at the gene ends were 0 bases for V and 5 bases for J; bases not matched to a gene: 2. CDR1 SGHRS and CDR2 YFSETQ come from the germline V gene. The CDR3 is made up of 15 amino acids. The CDR3 region has the DNA TGCGCCAGCAGCTTGGGGACTAGCGGTCACAATGAGCAGTTCTTC. This codes for CASSLGTSGHNEQFF.